A selection of T cell receptor beta chains follows, all from one sample in a study of blood T cell repertoires in COVID-19. The method was immunoSEQ multiplex PCR; TCRdb's version includes in-frame clones alone and lacks a portion of them. The sample yields under 300,000 clones, around 86% seen once. Specimen: PBMCs or T cells enriched from blood (not recorded which). The receptors derive from a woman aged 35 to 49 who had recovered from COVID-19. Both conserved end residues are part of each CDR3. The D gene is left open where the match is weak. Clone size is shown for a subset of rows, as once, few, many or a class of expanded clone.

d_call | j_call | clone_size | v_call | cdr3_nt | cdr3_aa
TRBD1 | TRBJ2-1 | . | TRBV7-6 | TGTGCCAGCAGCAAATTGACACAGGGGCGAGGAAGCGATGAGCAGTTCTTC | CASSKLTQGRGSDEQFF
TRBD2 | TRBJ2-5 | . | TRBV5-1 | TGCGCCAGCAGCTTGGAGCTAGCGGGAGTAGAGACCCAGTACTTC | CASSLELAGVETQYF
TRBD1 | TRBJ1-2 | few | TRBV18 | TGTGCCAGCTCACCCACCCCGGGACAGGGGGATGGCTACACCTTC | CASSPTPGQGDGYTF
. | TRBJ1-1 | . | TRBV3-1/TRBV3-2 | TGTGCCAGCAGCCAAGATGGACAGAACACTGAAGCTTTCTTT | CASSQDGQNTEAFF
. | TRBJ1-1 | once | TRBV7-3 | TGTGCCAGCAGCGCCATGGACACCACTGAAGCTTTCTTT | CASSAMDTTEAFF
. | TRBJ2-5 | . | TRBV27 | TGTGCCAGCAGTTCTCCGGGCAGGGCATGGGAGACCCAGTACTTC | CASSSPGRAWETQYF
TRBD2 | TRBJ2-5 | . | TRBV4-2 | TGTGCCAGCAGCCCCCGAGCGGGATTACAAGAGACCCAGTACTTC | CASSPRAGLQETQYF
TRBD1 | TRBJ2-2 | . | TRBV6-2/TRBV6-3 | TGTGCCAGCAGTTGGGGACAGGCGAACACCGGGGAGCTGTTTTTT | CASSWGQANTGELFF
TRBD1 | TRBJ1-1 | . | TRBV10-3 | TGTGCCATCAGGAGGACAGGGGATGACACTGAAGCTTTCTTT | CAIRRTGDDTEAFF
TRBD1 | TRBJ1-2 | . | TRBV6-1 | TGTGCCAGCAGTGACCGGACAGGGAGGAACTATGGCTACACCTTC | CASSDRTGRNYGYTF
. | TRBJ1-6 | . | TRBV5-8 | TGTGCCAGCAGCTTGCTTCTTTATAATTCACCCCTCCACTTT | CASSLLLYNSPLHF
. | TRBJ1-3 | . | TRBV5-1 | TGCGCCAGCAGCCGGGATGTCTCTGGAAACACCATATATTTT | CASSRDVSGNTIYF
TRBD2 | TRBJ2-1 | . | TRBV18 | TGTGCCAGCTCTACCTGGAGCCGGGAGGGCTCCTACAATGAGCAGTTCTTC | CASSTWSREGSYNEQFF
TRBD1 | TRBJ1-2 | . | TRBV6-5 | TGTGCCAGCACGGACAGGGGTTACTATGGCTACACCTTC | CASTDRGYYGYTF
. | TRBJ2-5 | . | TRBV7-2 | TGTGCCAGCAGCTTAGAGGGAGGTACGGAGACCCAGTACTTC | CASSLEGGTETQYF
. | TRBJ1-1 | . | TRBV21-1 | TGTGCCAGCCCTAGGAGGGCCAGGGTGAACACTGAAGCTTTCTTT | CASPRRARVNTEAFF
. | TRBJ1-5 | . | TRBV12-5 | TGTGCGGATGGGCGCGATAGCAATCAGCCCCAGCATTTT | CADGRDSNQPQHF
TRBD2 | TRBJ2-7 | . | TRBV27 | TGTGCCAGCAGTTTATCCAGGCGGGAGGACAAAATCTACGAGCAGTACTTC | CASSLSRREDKIYEQYF
. | TRBJ1-4 | . | TRBV19 | TGTGCCAGTAGTGGGCTGGCGGGGAATGAAAAACTGTTTTTT | CASSGLAGNEKLFF
TRBD1 | TRBJ2-3 | . | TRBV30 | TGTGCCTGGAGCTTGGGACAGGGGGCCGCAGATACGCAGTATTTT | CAWSLGQGAADTQYF
TRBD1 | TRBJ1-3 | . | TRBV6-5 | TGTGCCAGCAGGGGACAGGGCCCCTTGGACACCATATATTTT | CASRGQGPLDTIYF
. | TRBJ2-1 | . | TRBV20-1 | TGCAGTGCCACAGGCAACAATGAGCAGTTCTTC | CSATGNNEQFF